The present entry profiles one T cell receptor beta chain with its context. Its specificity is not known. CDR1 and CDR2 (germline): SQVTM, ANQGSEA. There are 13 residues in the CDR3. This entry belongs to a study of CXCR3-negative and CXCR3-positive naive CD8 T cells. Findings and limits, study-wide: Relative to memory CD8+ cells, whose diversity was much lower, both naive subsets had comparably high diversity. For naive cells, CXCR3-negative and CXCR3-positive subsets had similar TRBV-TRBJ usage; for memory cells, usage differed.

TRB cDNA was prepared as libraries by UMI-labeled 5' RACE. TCRdb re-called the 5' RACE reads and catalogs CDR3 proteins one per entry, DNA excluded. The sample totals around 96,000 distinct CDR3 sequences. This clonotype was sampled from a human donor in good health. Some clones in this sample may be carry-over from other donors' samples. This chain uses TRBV29-1 with TRBJ2-2; TCRdb picks TRBD1, but there is no DNA to check that call. The sequencing input was naive CXCR3- CD8+ T cells from blood. Indicated subset: CD45RO-CCR7+CD27+CD95- naive CD8+ T cells lacking CXCR3 (TNR3-). The CDR3: CSALGRNTGELFF.